These 30 T cell receptor beta chains were sequenced from one sample in a study of cytomegalovirus exposure and HLA in healthy donors. PCR primers comprised 60 Vbeta and 13 Jbeta primers. Assay: immunoSEQ multiplex PCR; the TCRdb copy retains only in-frame clones and omits some. The sample has about 150,000 clones, about 68% seen once. Sequenced input: PBMCs. The receptor set was obtained from a man younger than 35 in good health and CMV-seronegative.

This chain uses TRBV19 with TRBJ1-5; D gene uncertain. The CDR3 consists of 14 residues. V was clipped by 3 bases and J by 5 bases, with 11 bases between them. The germline gives CDR1 LNHDA, CDR2 SQIVND (reference sequence). The CDR3 loop reads CASSISHTDQPQHF. The CDR3 nucleotides are TGTGCCAGTAGTATTTCCCACACCGATCAGCCCCAGCATTTT.

The V call is TRBV4-3, the J call TRBJ2-3; D gene unclear. Trimming shortened V by 2 bases and J by 1 base, and 10 bases separated the two germline ends. Per the germline V gene, CDR1 is LGHNA and CDR2 is YSLEER. The CDR3 is 15 amino acids. The CDR3 sequence: CASSQRSGGTDTQYF. The CDR3 DNA follows: TGCGCCAGCAGCCAAAGGTCTGGAGGCACAGATACGCAGTATTTT.

The chain's CDR3 is CASSEQGQREETQYF. The DNA for the CDR3 is TGTGCCAGCAGTGAACAGGGCCAGCGGGAAGAGACCCAGTACTTC. The chain is built from TRBV2 and TRBJ2-5; the D gene is possibly TRBD2 (6 bases). The CDR3 consists of 15 residues. V shed 2 bases and J shed 3 bases, with 13 bases lying between them. Germline V gives CDR1 SNHLY, CDR2 FYNNEI.

This clone showed up just once. The V and J genes are TRBV27 and TRBJ1-1; the D gene is possibly TRBD1 (6 bases). This CDR3 has 12 amino acids. V was shortened by 3 bases and J by 8 bases, with 10 bases between the two germline ends. Germline CDR1 and CDR2: MNHEY and SMNVEV (reference sequence). CDR3 region: CASSFGRGEAFF. In DNA, the CDR3 is TGTGCCAGCAGTTTTGGCAGGGGCGAAGCTTTCTTT.

The chain carries TRBV28 and TRBJ1-5, with 8 bases identical to TRBD1. Germline assignment: CDR1 MDHEN and CDR2 SYDVKM. CDR3 length equals 15 residues. The V gene end was trimmed by 7 bases and the J gene end by 4 bases; junction bases not matched to a gene: 9. Here the CDR3 reads CASIIGQGGNQPQHF. For the CDR3, the DNA is TGTGCCAGCATTATCGGACAGGGAGGAAATCAGCCCCAGCATTTT. Full variable domain (rest looked up from reference TRBV28 and TRBJ1-5): DVKVTQSSRYLVKRTGEKVFLECVQDMDHENMFWYRQDPGLGLRLIYFSYDVKMKEKGDIPEGYSVSREKKERFSLILESASTNQTSMYLCASIIGQGGNQPQHFGDGTRLSIL.

The gene calls are TRBV19 and TRBJ1-5, with D maybe TRBD1 (5 bases). Trimming stripped 6 bases from V and 3 bases from J, with 12 bases between. Germline CDR1 is LNHDA and CDR2 is SQIVND (reference sequence). The CDR3 consists of 14 residues. The DNA of the CDR3 is TGTGCCAGTAGATGGGGGGACGCCAATCAGCCCCAGCATTTT. This gives the protein CASRWGDANQPQHF.

V is TRBV14 and J is TRBJ2-5, with 8 bases fitting TRBD2. V lost 2 bases to trimming and J lost 5 bases; unmatched junction nucleotides: 13. Germline V gene data show CDR1 as SGHDN and CDR2 as FVKESK. There are 17 residues in the CDR3. The CDR3 loop is CASSQRKGGGFGETQYF. The DNA for the CDR3 is TGTGCCAGCAGCCAAAGGAAAGGCGGGGGGTTCGGGGAGACCCAGTACTTC.

The chain carries TRBV6-5 and TRBJ1-2; 7 positions agree with TRBD1. Germline CDR1 is MNHEY and CDR2 is SVGAGI. The CDR3 loop spans 14 amino acids. V lost 5 bases to trimming and J lost 4 bases; unmatched junction nucleotides: 7. The CDR3: CASSVSGTAYGYTF. CDR3 nucleotides: TGTGCCAGCAGTGTTTCCGGGACAGCCTATGGCTACACCTTC.

This clone was counted a few times. V gene TRBV4-3 combines with J gene TRBJ2-1; D possibly corresponds to TRBD1 (5 bases). Looked up from germline, CDR1 is LGHNA and CDR2 is YSLEER. This CDR3 comprises 14 residues. V was trimmed by 0 bases and J by 9 bases, leaving 12 bases between them. CDR3 sequence (DNA): TGCGCCAGCAGCCAAGATTCCATGGGGCTTGAGCAGTTCTTC. Protein sequence: CASSQDSMGLEQFF.

The genes are TRBV28 and TRBJ2-5, with TRBD2 identical over 7 bases. The CDR3 is made up of 15 amino acids. CDR1 and CDR2 (germline): MDHEN, SYDVKM. The V gene end was trimmed by 2 bases and the J gene end by 1 base; junction bases not matched to a gene: 4. CDR3 sequence (DNA): TGTGCCAGCAGTTTAGGCGGGAGCCCCCAAGAGACCCAGTACTTC. It translates to CASSLGGSPQETQYF.

The chain is built from TRBV6-5 and TRBJ2-5; TRBD2 matches at 8 bases. CDR1 and CDR2 (germline): MNHEY, SVGAGI. V lost 3 bases, J lost 4 bases, and 7 bases stayed unmatched. The CDR3 loop spans 15 amino acids. The CDR3: CASSYNPAGGETQYF. CDR3 coding DNA: TGTGCCAGCAGTTATAATCCGGCGGGAGGAGAGACCCAGTACTTC.

This clone was detected only a few times. The V gene is TRBV28, the J gene TRBJ2-5; 8 nucleotides align to TRBD2. The J call may be wrong; the DNA end is better matched by TRBJ2-7. Germline values: CDR1 MDHEN, CDR2 SYDVKM. This CDR3 is built from 16 residues. CDR3 DNA: TGTGCCAGCAGCCTACCAGCCGGGCGGGAGGCCTACGAGCAGTACTTC. Translating gives CASSLPAGREAYEQYF.

The chain is built from TRBV6-1 and TRBJ1-5, with D possibly being TRBD1 (6 bases). The CDR3 runs 14 residues. Looked up from germline, CDR1 is MNHNS and CDR2 is SASEGT. Trimming stripped 4 bases from V and 9 bases from J, with 16 bases between. DNA of the CDR3: TGTGCCAGCAGTGCGGGGGGGGCCCCGCGGCCCCAGCATTTT. Translating gives CASSAGGAPRPQHF.

The chain combines TRBV27 with TRBJ2-2; 11 nucleotides align to TRBD2. V shed 5 bases and J 1 base; nucleotides not matched to a gene: 6. CDR1 is MNHEY, CDR2 SMNVEV, per germline (reference sequence). This CDR3 has 17 residues. CDR3 DNA: TGTGCCAGCAGTGGCCAAGGGACTAGCGGGAACACCGGGGAGCTGTTTTTT. Its protein product is CASSGQGTSGNTGELFF.

The rearrangement joins TRBV9 to TRBJ2-5, with 8 bases identical to TRBD2. CDR3 length: 14 residues. The trim removed 4 bases at V and 5 bases at J, leaving 7 bases unmatched. The germline V gene encodes CDR1 SGDLS and CDR2 YYNGEE. The CDR3 region is CASSPRGGWETQYF. The CDR3 bases are TGTGCCAGCAGCCCCCGGGGGGGGTGGGAGACCCAGTACTTC.

V is TRBV27 and J is TRBJ1-3, with 7 positions matching TRBD1. The CDR3 length is 14 residues. The germline V gene has CDR1 MNHEY and CDR2 SMNVEV (reference sequence). V dropped 8 bases and J dropped 2; count of bases not matched to a gene: 6. The DNA for the CDR3 is TGTGCCAGCTCCCTCAGGGGGGCTGGAAACACCATATATTTT. This translates into CASSLRGAGNTIYF.

The V and J genes are TRBV11-3 and TRBJ2-3; D perhaps matches TRBD2 (7 bases). V lost 4 bases and J lost 10, with 21 bases in between. Germline lookup yields CDR1 SGHNT and CDR2 YENEEA. The CDR3 contains 15 residues. This CDR3 is CASSYGGAGAVSQYF. CDR3 nucleotides: TGTGCCAGCAGCTACGGCGGGGCGGGGGCCGTATCGCAGTATTTT.

A single count supports this clone. This chain links TRBV7-9 with TRBJ2-2, with D hard to call. Deletions cut 5 bases from V and 3 bases from J, with 7 bases between. Germline V gene lookup returns CDR1 SEHNR and CDR2 FQNEAQ (reference sequence). CDR3 length equals 13 residues. This chain's CDR3 is CASSVTYTGELFF. CDR3 coding DNA: TGTGCCAGCAGCGTAACATACACCGGGGAGCTGTTTTTT. Complete variable domain (other parts from reference TRBV7-9 and TRBJ2-2): DTGVSQNPRHKITKRGQNVTFRCDPISEHNRLYWYRQTLGQGPEFLTYFQNEAQLEKSRLLSDRFSAERPKGSFSTLEIQRTEQGDSAMYLCASSVTYTGELFFGEGSRLTVL.

V is TRBV4-3 and J is TRBJ1-6; D not certain. The length of the CDR3 is 16 residues. In germline, CDR1 is LGHNA, CDR2 YSLEER. V lost 0 bases to trimming and J lost 9 bases, with 15 bases between them. CDR3 in DNA: TGCGCCAGCAGCCAAGACAACCCCTGGAGTGGTTCACCCCTCCACTTT. Its translation: CASSQDNPWSGSPLHF.

There are a few counts of this clone. V gene TRBV10-2 combines with J gene TRBJ2-5; 9 bases fit TRBD1. The CDR3 has 16 residues. Per germline, CDR1 WSHSY and CDR2 SAAADI. V shed 2 bases, J shed 4 bases, and the junction held 8 bases outside the gene matches. The CDR3 is CASSEPHNRGRETQYF. The CDR3 bases are TGCGCCAGCAGTGAGCCCCATAACAGGGGGCGAGAGACCCAGTACTTC.

J is TRBJ2-2 and V is TRBV7-6, with D perhaps matching TRBD1 (6 bases). Germline assignment: CDR1 SGHVS and CDR2 FNYEAQ. The CDR3 consists of 14 residues. V gave up 7 bases and J gave up 4 bases, with 13 bases separating them. CDR3 loop: CASIVGAGTGELFF. CDR3 DNA: TGTGCCAGCATCGTGGGGGCGGGCACCGGGGAGCTGTTTTTT. The full variable domain, completed using reference TRBV7-6 and TRBJ2-2, is GAGVSQSPRYKVTKRGQDVALRCDPISGHVSLYWYRQALGQGPEFLTYFNYEAQQDKSGLPNDRFSAERPEGSISTLTIQRTEQRDSAMYRCASIVGAGTGELFFGEGSRLTVL.

The chain links TRBV4-3 to TRBJ2-3; D might be TRBD2 (6 bases). Germline loops: CDR1 LGHNA, CDR2 YSLEER. The CDR3 spans 17 residues. V was pared by 0 bases and J by 2 bases, with 15 bases between. CDR3 in amino acids: CASSQDPGLADTDTQYF. The CDR3 nucleotides are TGCGCCAGCAGCCAAGATCCGGGACTCGCAGACACAGATACGCAGTATTTT.

The J gene is TRBJ1-2, the V gene TRBV5-4; 8 nucleotides agree with TRBD1. The ends lost 10 bases at V and 1 base at J; junction bases unmatched: 15. Germline V gives CDR1 SGHNT, CDR2 YYREEE (reference sequence). This CDR3 is built from 16 residues. This CDR3 is CAFQSGTGGFNYGYTF. The CDR3 nucleotides are TGTGCCTTCCAATCCGGGACAGGCGGGTTTAACTATGGCTACACCTTC.

This chain uses TRBV18 with TRBJ1-6, with D uncertain. The CDR3 is 17 amino acids. Trimming left V 3 bases short and J 7 bases short, with 19 bases between. In germline, CDR1 is KGHSH, CDR2 LQKENI. The CDR3: CASSPTGPGLENSPLHF. CDR3 sequence (DNA): TGTGCCAGCTCACCCACCGGCCCTGGGCTTGAGAATTCACCCCTCCACTTT.

V and J are TRBV5-1 and TRBJ1-6; D not certain. Germline V CDR1 and CDR2: SGHRS, YFSETQ. The CDR3 has 15 amino acids. The V gene lost 4 bases and the J gene lost 7 bases, with 15 bases spanning the gap. For the CDR3, the DNA is TGCGCCAGCAGCCCTTTAGCAGGAGGAAATTCACCCCTCCACTTT. Residues: CASSPLAGGNSPLHF.

This sequence joins TRBV4-1 and TRBJ2-7, with 10 bases lining up with TRBD1. V trimming: 1 base; J trimming: 3 bases; junction bases outside the gene matches: 9. The CDR3 length is 17 residues. Looked up from germline, CDR1 is MGHRA and CDR2 is YSYEKL. CDR3 DNA: TGCGCCAGCAGCCAAGGAGGGGTCGGGACAGGGGTCTACGAGCAGTACTTC. Translating gives CASSQGGVGTGVYEQYF.

J is TRBJ1-4 and V is TRBV11-3, with D possibly TRBD1 on 6 matching bases. Germline V gives CDR1 SGHNT, CDR2 YENEEA. This CDR3 spans 16 amino acids. The V and J ends lost 4 bases and 5 bases respectively, with 17 bases between them. CDR3 sequence reads: CASSWGDRTQNEKLFF. The DNA of the CDR3 is TGTGCCAGCAGCTGGGGCGACAGGACTCAGAATGAAAAACTGTTTTTT.

The gene calls are TRBV4-3 and TRBJ2-2, with D possibly TRBD2 on 6 matching bases. Looked up from germline, CDR1 is LGHNA and CDR2 is YSLEER. The V end lost 4 bases, the J end lost 6 bases, and 24 bases lay between the germline ends. This CDR3 comprises 18 residues. The CDR3 DNA sequence: TGCGCCAGCAGCCCCCGAGGTACCGGGACTGGATTTCCCGGGGAGCTGTTTTTT. Translation: CASSPRGTGTGFPGELFF.

This chain connects TRBV6-1 to TRBJ2-5; perhaps TRBD1 as D (5 bases). CDR1 MNHNS and CDR2 SASEGT come from the germline V gene. The V and J ends lost 1 base and 7 bases respectively, with 10 bases between them. The CDR3 loop spans 13 amino acids. The CDR3 sequence: CASSEGGPGTQYF. CDR3 coding DNA: TGTGCCAGCAGTGAAGGGGGCCCGGGGACCCAGTACTTC.

The J gene is TRBJ2-7, the V gene TRBV4-1, with D uncertain. Germline V gene lookup returns CDR1 MGHRA and CDR2 YSYEKL. V was shortened by 4 bases and J by 6 bases, with 7 bases between the two germline ends. This CDR3 has 11 residues. CDR3 sequence reads: CASSLTGEQYF. CDR3 in DNA: TGCGCCAGCAGCCTCACCGGCGAGCAGTACTTC.